These 2 T cell receptor beta chains originate from one sample sequenced in a study of glioma-infiltrating T cells after dendritic cell vaccination. Here immunoSEQ multiplex PCR was the method, and the copy in TCRdb shows in-frame clones only, minus some. This sample has about 64,000 clones, with roughly 86% found just once. Time point: after dendritic cell vaccination, including at tumor progression/relapse. This material consisted of blood, taken after dendritic cell vaccination. These receptors came from a human donor with glioblastoma.

This chain connects TRBV7-9 to TRBJ2-7; 11 bases match TRBD2. From germline, CDR1 is SEHNR and CDR2 FQNEAQ (reference sequence). The ends lost 5 bases at V and 5 bases at J; junction bases unmatched: 8. The CDR3 is 15 amino acids. The CDR3 DNA reads as TGTGCCAGCAGCCCAACTAGCGGGAGTCCCAACGAGCAGTACTTC. This sequence encodes CASSPTSGSPNEQYF.

The rearrangement uses TRBV9 and TRBJ2-7; 8 nucleotides match TRBD2. In germline, CDR1 is SGDLS, CDR2 YYNGEE. The CDR3 sequence is 13 residues long. With 4 bases clipped from V and 12 bases from J, the junction kept 12 bases outside the gene matches. DNA of the CDR3: TGTGCCAGCAGCCGGGGGGGATTGTCCCCGCTGTACTTC. It encodes CASSRGGLSPLYF.